This T cell receptor beta chain was recovered during a study of T cells in Graves' hyperthyroidism and ophthalmopathy. Study-wide results and limits: Blood also carried most thyroid clonotypes expanded above 0.001.

This clonotype showed up just a few times. Its antigen remains unknown. Template material for amplifying TCR beta CDR3 regions consisted of RNA transcripts. The HTBI set primed first-round TCR CDR3 RT-PCR. MiXCR, applied by TCRdb to the multiplex PCR reads, yields one record per CDR3 protein. The sample yields 490,000 or so distinct CDR3 sequences, 15% to 20% seen once. Ophthalmopathy cases scored 3 or more on the Clinical Activity Score and 4 or more on NOSPECS grade, with duration below 3 months. The diagnoses drew upon clinical symptoms, serum thyroxine and TRAb, thyroid ultrasound and orbital computed tomography. Out of over 7.5 ml of fresh peripheral blood came the PBMCs. V was trimmed by 1 base and J by 9 bases, leaving 13 bases between them. The length of the CDR3 is 15 residues.

This clonotype was sampled from a young woman with Graves' ophthalmopathy. The chain combines TRBV12-3 or TRBV12-4 with TRBJ1-6; D is possibly TRBD1 (5 bases). What was sequenced was blood. CDR3 DNA sequence: TGTGCCAGCAGTTTAGTCGGGGGTGGCGGTTCACCCCTCCACTTT. It yields the protein CASSLVGGGGSPLHF.